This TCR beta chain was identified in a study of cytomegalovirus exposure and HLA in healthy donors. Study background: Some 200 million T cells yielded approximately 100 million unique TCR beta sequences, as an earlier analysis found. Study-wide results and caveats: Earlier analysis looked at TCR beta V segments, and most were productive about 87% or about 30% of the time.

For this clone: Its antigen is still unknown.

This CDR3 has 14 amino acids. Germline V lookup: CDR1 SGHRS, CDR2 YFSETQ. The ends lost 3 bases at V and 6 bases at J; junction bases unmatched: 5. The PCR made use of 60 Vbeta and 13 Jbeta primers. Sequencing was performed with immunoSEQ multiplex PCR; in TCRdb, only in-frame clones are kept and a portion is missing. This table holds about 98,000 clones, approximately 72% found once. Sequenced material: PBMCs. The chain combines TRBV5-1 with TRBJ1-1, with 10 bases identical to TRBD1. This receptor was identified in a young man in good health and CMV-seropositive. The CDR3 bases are TGCGCCAGCAGCTGGGGACAGGGGAAACCTGAAGCTTTCTTT. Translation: CASSWGQGKPEAFF.